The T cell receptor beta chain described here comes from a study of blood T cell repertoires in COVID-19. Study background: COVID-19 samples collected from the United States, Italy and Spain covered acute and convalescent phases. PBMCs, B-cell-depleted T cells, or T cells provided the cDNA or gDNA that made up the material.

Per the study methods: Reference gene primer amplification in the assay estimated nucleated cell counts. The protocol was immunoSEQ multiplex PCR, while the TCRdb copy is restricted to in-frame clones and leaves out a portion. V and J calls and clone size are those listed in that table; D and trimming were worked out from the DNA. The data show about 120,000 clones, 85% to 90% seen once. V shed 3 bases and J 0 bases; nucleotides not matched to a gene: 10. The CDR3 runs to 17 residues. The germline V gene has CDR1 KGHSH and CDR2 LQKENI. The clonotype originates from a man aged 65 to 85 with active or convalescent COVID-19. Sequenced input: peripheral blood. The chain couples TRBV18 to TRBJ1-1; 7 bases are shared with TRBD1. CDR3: CASSPTGAASMNTEAFF. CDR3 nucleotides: TGTGCCAGCTCACCCACAGGGGCCGCCTCGATGAACACTGAAGCTTTCTTT.